Sequencing of this T cell receptor (beta chain) was carried out in a study of blood T cells in healthy people across ages. Points from the study as a whole: Because donor CMV status was unknown, expanded clonotype changes were possibly confounded. In older individuals, TCR beta diversity per million T cells was lower, falling roughly linearly with age.

Primed by a sample-barcoded 5' primer and a J-beta primer mix, a second PCR proceeded for 7 to 11 cycles. Through a template-switch adaptor with 12 random nucleotides, each cDNA molecule received a tag. TCRdb redid the calling of the 5' RACE reads with MiXCR, one entry per CDR3 protein. The sample yields 2 million or so distinct CDR3 sequences, roughly 50% seen once. Isolated PBMCs totaled at least 7 million in each sample. Note on this clonotype: Its antigen is as yet unknown.

This receptor was taken from a woman aged 40 to 49 in good health. Sequencing was carried out using blood.

CDR3 sequence reads: CASSLEQSEETQYF. Written as DNA, the CDR3 is TGTGCCAGCAGCTTAGAACAGTCGGAAGAGACCCAGTACTTC. The chain links TRBV13 to TRBJ2-5; D remains unclear. CDR1 is PRHDT and CDR2 is FYEKMQ in the germline V gene (reference sequence). Trimming took 1 base from V and 3 from J, leaving 9 bases between them. The CDR3 has 14 residues.